This TCR beta chain was found in a study of T-cell reconstitution after alpha-beta-depleted transplantation in children. This clonotype was found once. Unique molecular identifiers were used in preparing the TCRbeta library. TCRdb used MiXCR to reprocess the PCR reads, holding one entry per CDR3 protein. In the table there are approximately 390,000 distinct CDR3 sequences, about a tenth of which are singletons. This sequence was found in a human donor who donated a stem cell graft to a child with acute myeloid leukemia. The sample consisted of PBMCs from the stem cell graft donor, taken from the stem cell graft.

The CDR3 loop is CASRQGWNSPLHF. The DNA of the CDR3 is TGTGCCAGCAGGCAGGGTTGGAATTCACCCCTCCACTTT. V usage is TRBV7-3 and J usage is TRBJ1-6; D perhaps matches TRBD1 (5 bases). Germline CDR1 SGHTA, CDR2 FQGTGA. The ends were cut back, 6 bases at V and 7 bases at J, with 10 bases in the middle. The CDR3 spans 13 residues.